Presented here are 13 T cell receptor beta chains from one specimen sequenced in a study of T-cell reconstitution after alpha-beta-depleted transplantation in children. Preparation of the TCRbeta library used unique molecular identifiers. TCRdb independently ran MiXCR on the PCR reads; one entry per CDR3 protein. The profile shows a few hundred thousand distinct CDR3 sequences, roughly a tenth of them singletons. Source: PBMCs from the stem cell graft donor, taken from the stem cell graft. The receptors derive from a human donor who donated a stem cell graft to a child with acute lymphoblastic leukemia.

The chain carries TRBV7-2 and TRBJ1-1; 7 bases match TRBD1. V lost 5 bases to trimming and J lost 1 base; unmatched junction nucleotides: 4. The germline V gene has CDR1 SGHTA and CDR2 FQGNSA. This CDR3 has 14 amino acids. The CDR3 region has the DNA TGTGCCAGCAGCCCCTCAGGGGGGAACACTGAAGCTTTCTTT. Protein sequence: CASSPSGGNTEAFF.

Notes on this clonotype: This clone may be a read error of a much larger clone one base away. The J gene is TRBJ2-5, the V gene TRBV12-3 or TRBV12-4; tentatively, D is TRBD2 (6 bases). There are 19 residues in the CDR3. CDR3 region: CTSSLAAAGRWRYQETQYF. The CDR3 DNA sequence: TGTACCAGCAGTTTAGCAGCCGCGGGAAGATGGAGGTACCAAGAGACCCAGTACTTC.

This clonotype was detected many times. CDR3 sequence reads: CAIRTSGGSFEQFF. For the CDR3, the DNA is TGTGCCATCAGGACTAGCGGGGGTTCATTTGAGCAGTTCTTC. The chain employs TRBV10-3 and TRBJ2-1, with TRBD2 matching 12 bases. The germline gives CDR1 ENHRY, CDR2 SYGVKD. The CDR3 extends over 14 amino acids. The J segment lost 9 bases and the V segment lost 6 bases, leaving 6 bases of the junction unmatched.

This clonotype was detected only a few times. The V gene is TRBV7-8, the J gene TRBJ1-5, with D tentatively TRBD1 (5 bases). This CDR3 region has 16 residues. Trimming stripped 5 bases from V and 11 bases from J, with 25 bases between. Germline CDR1 is SGHVS and CDR2 is FQNEAQ. CDR3 region: CASSPNSLGADSSQHF. In nucleotides, the CDR3 is TGTGCCAGCAGCCCGAACTCCCTAGGGGCCGATTCGTCCCAGCATTTT.

This clonotype has ten or more counts. CDR3 DNA sequence: TGCAGTGCTAGCGGGGGGGCTTACAATGAGCAGTTCTTC. Amino acid sequence: CSASGGAYNEQFF. V usage is TRBV20-1 and J usage is TRBJ2-1; 8 nucleotides line up with TRBD2. The V and J ends lost 3 bases and 4 bases, in that order; junction bases with no gene match: 2. The germline V gene encodes CDR1 DFQATT and CDR2 SNEGSKA (reference sequence). The CDR3 totals 13 residues.

This clonotype was recorded at least ten times. The chain combines TRBV5-1 with TRBJ2-2, with D unclear. The V end lost 6 bases, the J end lost 6 bases, and 15 bases lay between the germline ends. The CDR3 spans 14 residues. The germline V gene encodes CDR1 SGHRS and CDR2 YFSETQ. The CDR3 loop reads CASTSSLGAGELFF. In DNA form, the CDR3 reads TGCGCCAGCACCTCGTCATTGGGTGCCGGGGAGCTGTTTTTT.

This clonotype has just a few counts. This chain links TRBV12-3 or TRBV12-4 with TRBJ1-1, with 8 bases fitting TRBD1. This CDR3 contains 18 residues. The V gene end was trimmed by 3 bases and the J gene end by 3 bases; junction bases not matched to a gene: 15. CDR3 protein: CASSFYGRGLLRDTEAFF. CDR3 nucleotide sequence: TGTGCCAGCAGTTTTTACGGCAGGGGGCTTCTAAGGGACACTGAAGCTTTCTTT.

This clonotype was observed many times. The rearrangement links TRBV30 to TRBJ2-7, with D possibly TRBD1 on 6 matching bases. Trimming took off 4 bases at V and 0 bases at J, with 7 bases between the two ends. CDR1 is GTSNPN and CDR2 is SVGIG in the germline V gene (reference sequence). This CDR3 has 12 residues. CDR3 protein: CAWKGDSYEQYF. In DNA, the CDR3 is TGTGCCTGGAAGGGGGACTCCTACGAGCAGTACTTC.

This clonotype was detected only a few times. This chain joins TRBV2 and TRBJ1-6; the D is unclear. The CDR3 is made up of 16 amino acids. Per germline, CDR1 SNHLY and CDR2 FYNNEI. The V end lost 1 base, the J end lost 0 bases, and 7 bases lay between the germline ends. CDR3 nucleotide sequence: TGTGCCAGCAGTGAAGGAGGGAGCTCCTATAATTCACCCCTCCACTTT. Its translation: CASSEGGSSYNSPLHF.

A single count supports this clonotype. This sequence joins TRBV6-4 and TRBJ2-2, with TRBD2 as a possible D gene (6 bases). Germline CDR1 is MRHNA and CDR2 is SNTAGT. V lost 7 bases and J lost 4, with 10 bases in between. This CDR3 is built from 13 residues. The chain's CDR3 is CASKTSSTGELFF. For the CDR3, the DNA is TGTGCCAGCAAGACTAGTTCCACCGGGGAGCTGTTTTTT.

This clonotype was seen ten or more times. The chain employs TRBV7-9 and TRBJ2-3; 8 nucleotides agree with TRBD1. CDR1 and CDR2 (germline): SEHNR, FQNEAQ (reference sequence). The CDR3 has 14 amino acids. Trimming cost V 7 bases and J 1 base; bases outside gene matches: 4. CDR3 region: CASTSGQGTDTQYF. Here the CDR3 DNA reads TGTGCCAGCACCTCGGGACAGGGCACAGATACGCAGTATTTT.

This clonotype was seen ten or more times. The chain recombines TRBV10-2 with TRBJ2-4; no firm D call. The germline V and J ends were trimmed by 4 bases and 0 bases, with 13 bases remaining between them. This CDR3 is 16 amino acids long. Germline V gene lookup returns CDR1 WSHSY and CDR2 SAAADI. The CDR3 is CASSGGQVLAKNIQYF. In DNA form, the CDR3 reads TGCGCCAGCAGTGGAGGTCAGGTTCTAGCCAAAAACATTCAGTACTTC.

This clonotype showed up many times. The rearrangement uses TRBV5-1 and TRBJ2-6; D is unresolved. The CDR3 is made up of 17 amino acids. Trimming left V 2 bases short and J 0 bases short, with 12 bases between. Germline values: CDR1 SGHRS, CDR2 YFSETQ. CDR3 sequence: CASSLTAFASGANVLTF. The CDR3 DNA reads as TGCGCCAGCAGCTTAACAGCGTTTGCCTCTGGGGCCAACGTCCTGACTTTC.